Shown below are 25 T cell receptor beta chains from a single sample sequenced in a study of vaccination effects on CD4 cells after COVID-19. Only in-frame clones appear in the TCRdb table, and some are missing; sequencing was by immunoSEQ multiplex PCR. The sample lists 67,000 or so clones; around 81% were seen once. Using viral peptide pools, the ViraFEST assay grew out antigen-specific CD4+ T cells prior to sequencing. An approximately 10-day culture period preceded the isolation of CD4+ T cells. Two-dose BNT162b2 or mRNA-1273 vaccination was given to participants. These receptors have no known antigen. Sequenced material: CD4+ T cells from PBMCs cultured with HCoV-229E spike peptides, taken after COVID-19 vaccination. Source of these receptors: a human donor who received a COVID-19 vaccine.

The chain has TRBV6-2 or TRBV6-3 and TRBJ2-3; 9 bases are a match to TRBD2. Germline V lookup: CDR1 MNHEY, CDR2 SVGEGT. The CDR3 is 16 amino acids. After removal of 6 bases from V and 8 bases from J, the junction contained 15 bases not matched to a gene. The DNA of the CDR3 is TGTGCCAGCAGCAGTTCACGGGCGGGGGGGCTTGGTACGCAGTATTTT. Translating gives CASSSSRAGGLGTQYF.

The J gene is TRBJ2-5, the V gene TRBV18; no reliable D call. CDR3 length: 12 residues. Trimming stripped 3 bases from V and 2 bases from J, with 4 bases between. Per germline, CDR1 KGHSH and CDR2 LQKENI. The CDR3 DNA is TGTGCCAGCTCACCGGGGCAAGAGACCCAGTACTTC. Translated: CASSPGQETQYF.

This sequence joins TRBV9 and TRBJ2-5, with TRBD1 identical over 9 bases. Germline CDR1 is SGDLS and CDR2 is YYNGEE. J lost 5 bases, V lost 0 bases, and 8 bases had no gene match. This CDR3 has 16 residues. CDR3 residues: CASSVAGTGRWETQYF. CDR3 coding DNA: TGTGCCAGCAGCGTAGCCGGGACAGGGAGGTGGGAGACCCAGTACTTC.

In its sample, this clone was seen once. This chain connects TRBV5-1 to TRBJ2-3; D unclear. The CDR3 extends over 12 amino acids. Deletions cut 7 bases from V and 1 base from J, with 7 bases between. From germline, CDR1 is SGHRS and CDR2 YFSETQ. The CDR3 DNA is TGCGCCAGCGGCCCTGGCACAGATACGCAGTATTTT. Amino acids: CASGPGTDTQYF. The variable domain in full, with the rest retrieved from reference TRBV5-1 and TRBJ2-3, is KAGVTQTPRYLIKTRGQQVTLSCSPISGHRSVSWYQQTPGQGLQFLFEYFSETQRNKGNFPGRFSGRQFSNSRSEMNVSTLELGDSALYLCASGPGTDTQYFGPGTRLTVL.

In this sample, this clone turned up once. The J gene is TRBJ1-4, the V gene TRBV29-1; TRBD1 might be the D (5 bases). Germline lookup yields CDR1 SQVTM and CDR2 ANQGSEA. This CDR3 contains 14 residues. Trimming took off 0 bases at V and 10 bases at J, with 15 bases between the two ends. The CDR3 sequence is CSVEEATHGGKLFF. The CDR3 DNA reads TGCAGCGTTGAAGAAGCCACTCACGGGGGAAAACTGTTTTTT.

This clone has only one observation. The V and J genes are TRBV5-5 and TRBJ2-5; 12 bases match TRBD1. Germline values: CDR1 SGHKS, CDR2 YYEKEE (reference sequence). J lost 4 bases, V lost 3 bases, and 4 bases had no gene match. This CDR3 is 15 amino acids long. CDR3 in amino acids: CASSWGQGATETQYF. The DNA for the CDR3 is TGTGCCAGCAGCTGGGGACAGGGGGCAACAGAGACCCAGTACTTC.

This sequence joins TRBV5-1 and TRBJ2-3; tentative D call: TRBD2 (7 bases). This CDR3 contains 13 residues. Trimming took off 6 bases at V and 3 bases at J, with 11 bases between the two ends. CDR1 and CDR2 from the germline V gene are SGHRS and YFSETQ. CDR3 loop: CASKQGGTDTQYF. Written as DNA, the CDR3 is TGCGCCAGCAAACAGGGAGGGACAGATACGCAGTATTTT.

V is TRBV6-5 and J is TRBJ2-4, with 7 bases fitting TRBD1. The CDR3 has 14 residues. Germline assignment: CDR1 MNHEY and CDR2 SVGAGI. The V and J ends lost 5 bases and 5 bases, in that order; junction bases with no gene match: 6. DNA of the CDR3: TGTGCCAGCAGTAGCGCCGGGACAGAAAACATTCAGTACTTC. Protein sequence: CASSSAGTENIQYF.

This clone is a singleton in its sample. The chain carries TRBV9 and TRBJ2-7; tentatively, D is TRBD1 (6 bases). The CDR3 spans 10 residues. The V gene's germline CDR1 is SGDLS and CDR2 YYNGEE. CDR3 DNA sequence: TGTGCCAGCAGCGCAGGACAGTGGCCCGTC. The encoded protein is CASSAGQWPV.

The CDR3 nucleotides read TGTGCCAGTAGTAACCAACTCGTAGGGCAAGAGACCCAGTACTTC. It translates to CASSNQLVGQETQYF. The V and J genes are TRBV19 and TRBJ2-5; D ambiguous. Trimming stripped 4 bases from V and 2 bases from J, with 14 bases between. Germline values: CDR1 LNHDA, CDR2 SQIVND (reference sequence). This CDR3 region has 15 residues.

The chain joins TRBV5-8 to TRBJ1-1, with 9 positions matching TRBD1. CDR1 and CDR2 (germline): SGHTS, YDEGEE. The V segment lost 4 bases and the J segment 4 bases; nucleotides outside the gene matches: 8. The CDR3 length is 15 residues. The CDR3 protein is CASSTGQGIVTEAFF. The CDR3 coding sequence is TGTGCCAGCAGCACGGGACAGGGTATCGTCACTGAAGCTTTCTTT. Based on the CDR3 plus reference TRBV5-8 and TRBJ1-1, the full variable domain is EAGVTQSPTHLIKTRGQQATLRCSPISGHTSVYWYQQALGLGLQFLLWYDEGEERNRGNFPPRFSGRQFPNYSSELNVNALELEDSALYLCASSTGQGIVTEAFFGQGTRLTVV.

The chain couples TRBV20-1 to TRBJ2-7, with 9 bases aligning to TRBD1. The trim removed 3 bases at V and 1 base at J, leaving 7 bases unmatched. The CDR3 is made up of 15 amino acids. Germline V gives CDR1 DFQATT, CDR2 SNEGSKA (reference sequence). Written as DNA, the CDR3 is TGCAGTGCTAGTATAGGCGGACAGGGGTCCTACGAGCAGTACGTC. It codes for CSASIGGQGSYEQYV.

CDR3 nucleotide sequence: TGTGCCAGCAGCCATTGGGGGGGAGGTCAGCCCCAGCATTTT. Protein sequence: CASSHWGGGQPQHF. The genes are TRBV3-1 (or the pseudogene TRBV3-2) and TRBJ1-5, with D tentatively TRBD1 (5 bases). Trimming removed 3 bases at V and 6 bases at J, with 12 bases between. CDR3 length: 14 residues. The V gene's germline CDR1 is LGHDT and CDR2 YNNKEL (reference sequence).

This clone appeared once. The chain is built from TRBV10-3 and TRBJ2-7; 9 positions match TRBD1. V lost 2 bases and J lost 3; bases outside the gene matches: 8. The germline V gene encodes CDR1 ENHRY and CDR2 SYGVKD. This CDR3 has 16 residues. CDR3 loop: CAISERGQGGYYEQYV. CDR3 nucleotides: TGTGCCATCAGTGAGAGGGGACAGGGAGGATACTACGAGCAGTACGTC.

The gene calls are TRBV10-3 and TRBJ2-5, with a tentative D call TRBD2 (6 bases). Trimming took 8 bases from V and 4 from J, leaving 11 bases between them. The CDR3 contains 12 residues. The germline V gene encodes CDR1 ENHRY and CDR2 SYGVKD. The CDR3 nucleotides are TGTGCCATCCAGTGGGGGGTAGAGACCCAGTACTTC. Amino acid sequence: CAIQWGVETQYF.

The chain carries TRBV5-1 and TRBJ2-2; D is uncertain. Germline CDR1 is SGHRS and CDR2 is YFSETQ. The CDR3 sequence is 15 residues long. V was clipped by 2 bases and J by 4 bases, with 12 bases between them. CDR3 nucleotide sequence: TGCGCCAGCAGCTTTGCCCCACCGGGCACCGGGGAGCTGTTTTTT. It is translated as CASSFAPPGTGELFF.

The J gene is TRBJ1-6, the V gene TRBV25-1; D gene uncertain. The CDR3 length is 13 residues. Germline assignment: CDR1 MGHDK and CDR2 SYGVNS. Trimming pared 8 bases from V and 3 bases from J, leaving 8 bases between. CDR3 sequence: CASLRSYNSPLHF. CDR3 nucleotides: TGTGCCAGCCTTAGGAGCTATAATTCACCCCTCCACTTT. The whole variable domain, remainder taken from reference TRBV25-1 and TRBJ1-6, is EADIYQTPRYLVIGTGKKITLECSQTMGHDKMYWYQQDPGMELHLIHYSYGVNSTEKGDLSSESTVSRIRTEHFPLTLESARPSHTSQYLCASLRSYNSPLHFGNGTRLTVT.

This chain connects TRBV5-1 to TRBJ2-3, with D unclear. Trimming removed 2 bases at V and 2 bases at J, with 9 bases between. Per germline, CDR1 SGHRS and CDR2 YFSETQ. CDR3 length equals 14 residues. CDR3 DNA: TGCGCCAGCAGCTTCGCCCCCCTCACAGATACGCAGTATTTT. Its translation: CASSFAPLTDTQYF.

The V and J genes are TRBV4-3 and TRBJ1-3, with a possible D match to TRBD1 (5 bases). Trimming removed 1 base at V and 4 bases at J, with 14 bases between. Germline V CDR1 and CDR2: LGHNA, YSLEER. This CDR3 contains 16 residues. The CDR3 here is CASSQAPGTRGNTIYF. CDR3 coding DNA: TGCGCCAGCAGCCAAGCCCCCGGGACGAGAGGAAACACCATATATTTT.

The chain joins TRBV12-3 or TRBV12-4 to TRBJ1-1, with D hard to call. The length of the CDR3 is 12 residues. V lost 8 bases and J lost 4, with 11 bases in between. Written as DNA, the CDR3 is TGTGCCAGCGCCCCCCGTCTCACTGAAGCTTTCTTT. This codes for CASAPRLTEAFF.

The genes are TRBV4-2 and TRBJ1-3; a weak D match, TRBD1 (5 bases). V lost 0 bases and J lost 4, with 13 bases in between. CDR3 size: 16 residues. CDR1 is LGHNA and CDR2 is YNFKEQ in the germline V gene. As DNA, the CDR3 is TGTGCCAGCAGCCAAGATCAGGGCGGACCGGGAAACACCATATATTTT. Residues: CASSQDQGGPGNTIYF.

The chain employs TRBV28 and TRBJ1-1; 8 nucleotides align to TRBD1. The CDR3 totals 15 residues. V shed 4 bases and J 1 base; nucleotides not matched to a gene: 5. CDR1 is MDHEN and CDR2 is SYDVKM in the germline V gene. CDR3 protein: CASSSPGTGNTEAFF. The CDR3 DNA follows: TGTGCCAGCAGTTCCCCCGGGACAGGGAACACTGAAGCTTTCTTT.

The genes are TRBV5-1 and TRBJ2-2; TRBD2 is a possible D gene (7 bases). The CDR3 sequence is 16 residues long. The germline V gene encodes CDR1 SGHRS and CDR2 YFSETQ. V was shortened by 1 base and J by 3 bases, with 13 bases between the two germline ends. Written as DNA, the CDR3 is TGCGCCAGCAGCTTGTTAGGGGGGGCCTACACCGGGGAGCTGTTTTTT. It specifies CASSLLGGAYTGELFF. Using reference TRBV5-1 and TRBJ2-2 for the parts outside the CDR3, the full variable domain is KAGVTQTPRYLIKTRGQQVTLSCSPISGHRSVSWYQQTPGQGLQFLFEYFSETQRNKGNFPGRFSGRQFSNSRSEMNVSTLELGDSALYLCASSLLGGAYTGELFFGEGSRLTVL.

The chain combines TRBV4-1 with TRBJ2-5; 8 bases are a match to TRBD1. Trimming cost V 3 bases and J 2 bases; bases outside gene matches: 5. CDR1 and CDR2 (germline): MGHRA, YSYEKL. This CDR3 is built from 15 residues. CDR3 residues: CASSHPDRAQETQYF. The CDR3 region has the DNA TGCGCCAGCAGCCACCCGGACAGGGCTCAAGAGACCCAGTACTTC.

Only a few counts were recorded for this clone. This chain joins TRBV15 and TRBJ1-5; D might be TRBD1 (5 bases). Trimming pared 8 bases from V and 2 bases from J, leaving 10 bases between. Germline V gene data show CDR1 as LNHNV and CDR2 as YYDKDF (reference sequence). CDR3 length: 13 amino acids. The CDR3 DNA follows: TGTGCCACCTCGGGGGTGGGCAATCAGCCCCAGCATTTT. Its translation: CATSGVGNQPQHF.